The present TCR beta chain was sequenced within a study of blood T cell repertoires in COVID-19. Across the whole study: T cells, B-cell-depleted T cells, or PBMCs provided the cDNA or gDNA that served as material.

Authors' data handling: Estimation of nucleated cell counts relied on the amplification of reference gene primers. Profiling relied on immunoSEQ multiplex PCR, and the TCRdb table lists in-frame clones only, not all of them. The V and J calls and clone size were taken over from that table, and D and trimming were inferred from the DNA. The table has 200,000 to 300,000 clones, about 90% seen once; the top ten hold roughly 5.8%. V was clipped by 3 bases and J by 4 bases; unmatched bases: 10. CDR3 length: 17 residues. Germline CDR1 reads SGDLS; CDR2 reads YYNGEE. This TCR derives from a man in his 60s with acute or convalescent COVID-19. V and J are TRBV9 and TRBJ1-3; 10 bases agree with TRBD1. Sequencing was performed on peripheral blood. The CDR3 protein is CASSETDRGQLGNTIYF. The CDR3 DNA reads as TGTGCCAGCAGCGAAACAGACAGGGGGCAATTAGGAAACACCATATATTTT.